This is a list of T cell receptor beta chains from one sample in a study of blood T cell repertoires in COVID-19. Sequencing was performed with immunoSEQ multiplex PCR; in TCRdb, only in-frame clones are kept and a portion is missing. This table holds approximately 340,000 clones, roughly 87% found once. What was sequenced was peripheral blood. The receptors stem from a man aged 30 to 45 with COVID-19, enrolled during active disease. The CDR3 runs from the conserved cysteine through the conserved F or W. The D gene is left open where the match is weak. Expanded clones are given a class, and other clones once, few, many or no size at all.

j_call clone_size v_call d_call cdr3_aa cdr3_nt
TRBJ1-2 many TRBV5-1 TRBD1 CASRGQGDGYTF TGCGCCAGCAGGGGACAGGGGGATGGCTACACCTTC
TRBJ2-5 . TRBV12-3/TRBV12-4 . CASEPRAGETQYF TGTGCCAGCGAACCCCGGGCGGGGGAGACCCAGTACTTC
TRBJ1-2 few TRBV6-2/TRBV6-3 . CASSYLRQAGANYGYTF TGTGCCAGCAGTTACCTCCGACAGGCGGGAGCTAACTATGGCTACACCTTC
TRBJ2-1 . TRBV10-2 TRBD1 CASSEFNRGYNEQFF TGCGCCAGCAGTGAGTTTAACAGGGGTTACAATGAGCAGTTCTTC
TRBJ1-1 few TRBV4-2 TRBD1 CASSQRQGRENTEAFF TGTGCCAGCAGCCAGCGACAGGGGAGAGAGAACACTGAAGCTTTCTTT
TRBJ2-3 . TRBV18 . CASSPITDTQYF TGTGCCAGCTCACCTATCACAGATACGCAGTATTTT
TRBJ1-1 . TRBV12-3/TRBV12-4 TRBD1 CASTDRGTEAFF TGTGCCAGCACCGACAGGGGGACTGAAGCTTTCTTT
TRBJ2-1 . TRBV3-1/TRBV3-2 . CASSHFLEDEQFF TGTGCCAGCAGCCACTTTCTCGAGGATGAGCAGTTCTTC
TRBJ1-4 . TRBV5-6 TRBD1 CASNRDRGEKLFF TGTGCCAGCAACCGGGACAGGGGTGAAAAACTGTTTTTT
TRBJ2-2 once TRBV5-6 . CASSWRLGSLDTGELFF TGTGCCAGCAGCTGGAGATTGGGTTCGTTGGACACCGGGGAGCTGTTTTTT
TRBJ1-2 . TRBV5-5 TRBD1 CASSRLGADRLNYGYTF TGTGCCAGCAGCCGATTGGGAGCGGACAGGTTAAACTATGGCTACACCTTC
TRBJ1-1 . TRBV5-1 . CASSFPVFGVGTEAFF TGCGCCAGCAGCTTCCCAGTTTTCGGGGTGGGCACTGAAGCTTTCTTT
TRBJ1-1 . TRBV3-1/TRBV3-2 TRBD1 CASSQPDRVTEAFF TGTGCCAGCAGCCAACCCGACAGGGTGACTGAAGCTTTCTTT
TRBJ2-2 . TRBV5-4 . CASSFGMTGELFF TGTGCCAGCAGCTTCGGGATGACCGGGGAGCTGTTTTTT
TRBJ1-5 . TRBV11-2 TRBD1 CASSYGTGSNQPQHF TGTGCCAGCAGTTACGGGACAGGGAGCAATCAGCCCCAGCATTTT
TRBJ1-1 . TRBV5-1 . CASSFLTGGMNTEAFF TGCGCCAGCAGCTTCCTGACGGGGGGCATGAACACTGAAGCTTTCTTT
TRBJ2-1 . TRBV10-3 TRBD2 CAISVAGAGNEQFF TGTGCCATCAGTGTGGCGGGAGCGGGTAATGAGCAGTTCTTC
TRBJ2-3 . TRBV4-2 . CASSPSGSDTQYF TGTGCCAGCAGCCCCAGTGGGAGCGATACGCAGTATTTT
TRBJ2-2 once TRBV7-9 TRBD2 CASSLGLAGGNTGELFF TGTGCCAGCAGCTTAGGACTAGCGGGGGGAAACACCGGGGAGCTGTTTTTT
TRBJ2-3 . TRBV19 . CASSTGLVKPGTDTQYF TGTGCCAGTAGTACTGGGCTTGTGAAGCCCGGCACAGATACGCAGTATTTT
TRBJ1-6 . TRBV27 . CASSSPDILPRALHF TGTGCCAGCAGTTCTCCTGACATTTTACCTCGCGCCCTCCACTTT
TRBJ2-1 . TRBV15 . CATGPGGNARLNEQFF TGTGCCACCGGCCCAGGGGGGAATGCGAGATTGAATGAGCAGTTCTTC
TRBJ1-5 . TRBV28 TRBD1 CASRRDRETNQPQHF TGTGCCAGCAGACGGGACAGGGAAACTAATCAGCCCCAGCATTTT
TRBJ2-6 . TRBV2 TRBD1 CASSLFGTGTNVLTF TGTGCCAGCAGTCTTTTTGGGACAGGGACCAACGTCCTGACTTTC
TRBJ1-2 . TRBV12-2 . CASRLVGTGGSYGYTF TGTGCAAGTCGCTTAGTCGGGACAGGGGGATCGTATGGCTACACCTTC
TRBJ1-4 . TRBV9 TRBD1 CASSVSWGQGYEKLFF TGTGCCAGCAGCGTAAGTTGGGGACAGGGATATGAAAAACTGTTTTTT
TRBJ1-6 . TRBV19 . CASSIIGTSNSPLHF TGTGCCAGTAGTATAATTGGGACAAGTAATTCACCCCTCCACTTT
TRBJ2-4 . TRBV27 TRBD1 CASPKDRRKIQYF TGTGCCAGCCCAAAGGACAGGCGCAAGATTCAGTACTTC
TRBJ1-3 once TRBV20-1 . CSALIGTIYF TGCAGTGCTCTAATCGGGACTATATATTTT
TRBJ2-1 . TRBV7-3 TRBD2 CASSSGLAGGPMYNEQFF TGTGCCAGCAGCTCGGGACTAGCGGGGGGCCCTATGTACAATGAGCAGTTCTTC
TRBJ1-2 . TRBV28 TRBD1 CASISGDRYGYTF TGTGCCAGCATTTCAGGGGACAGATATGGCTACACCTTC
TRBJ1-2 . TRBV29-1 TRBD1 CSFRTGGGADGYTF TGCAGCTTCCGAACAGGGGGTGGTGCGGATGGCTACACCTTC
TRBJ2-3 . TRBV7-6 . CASSGDSRGRDTQYF TGTGCCAGCAGCGGGGACTCGCGGGGGCGAGATACGCAGTATTTT
TRBJ2-1 once TRBV7-9 TRBD2 CASSFPAGTSGINEQFF TGTGCCAGCAGCTTCCCCGCCGGGACTAGCGGGATCAATGAGCAGTTCTTC
TRBJ1-1 . TRBV6-2/TRBV6-3 . CASSYPGGAFF TGTGCCAGCAGTTATCCGGGGGGGGCTTTCTTT
TRBJ1-2 . TRBV5-4 . CASSGGGERGYTF TGTGCCAGCAGCGGTGGAGGGGAGAGAGGCTACACCTTC
TRBJ2-7 . TRBV5-4 TRBD2 CASSEGSGSGYEQYF TGTGCCAGCAGCGAAGGAAGCGGGAGTGGGTACGAGCAGTACTTC
TRBJ2-4 . TRBV14 . CASSLPGAKNIQYF TGTGCCAGCAGCCTACCCGGGGCCAAAAACATTCAGTACTTC
TRBJ2-1 . TRBV5-6 TRBD1 CASSYRDRDYNEQFF TGTGCCAGCAGCTACCGGGACAGGGACTACAATGAGCAGTTCTTC
TRBJ2-1 . TRBV11-1 . CASSFSFDNEQFF TGTGCCAGCAGCTTCTCCTTTGACAATGAGCAGTTCTTC
TRBJ2-1 . TRBV27 . CASSALPFAGYNEQFF TGTGCCAGCAGTGCATTACCGTTCGCGGGTTACAATGAGCAGTTCTTC
TRBJ1-3 . TRBV6-4 . CASNEGAKGNTIYF TGTGCCAGCAACGAAGGGGCGAAAGGAAACACCATATATTTT
TRBJ2-3 . TRBV7-3 . CASSPQLGFADTQYF TGTGCCAGCAGCCCCCAACTGGGCTTTGCAGATACGCAGTATTTT
TRBJ1-5 . TRBV21-1 . CASSNRQYNQPQHF TGTGCCAGCAGCAACAGACAGTACAATCAGCCCCAGCATTTT
TRBJ2-2 . TRBV6-2/TRBV6-3 . CASSSQGGELFF TGTGCCAGCAGTTCCCAGGGCGGGGAGCTGTTTTTT
TRBJ2-5 few TRBV11-2 TRBD2 CASSLVELAGVETQYF TGTGCCAGCAGCTTAGTGGAACTAGCGGGAGTAGAGACCCAGTACTTC
TRBJ2-1 . TRBV19 TRBD2 CASSIWGGVYNEQFF TGTGCCAGTAGTATCTGGGGGGGGGTCTACAATGAGCAGTTCTTC
TRBJ1-1 . TRBV18 TRBD1 CASSSGTGESNTEAFF TGTGCCAGCTCATCCGGGACAGGGGAGTCGAACACTGAAGCTTTCTTT
TRBJ2-1 . TRBV7-3 . CASSLTPPSVDEQFF TGTGCCAGCAGCTTAACTCCCCCTAGCGTCGATGAGCAGTTCTTC
TRBJ2-5 . TRBV7-8 . CASSLFTVEETQYF TGTGCCAGCAGCTTATTTACAGTGGAAGAGACCCAGTACTTC
TRBJ2-3 once TRBV28 TRBD1 CASSPGTGGADTQYF TGTGCCAGCAGTCCCGGGACAGGGGGGGCAGATACGCAGTATTTT
TRBJ2-7 few TRBV19 . CASSALTEIGRYEQYF TGTGCCAGTAGTGCCCTGACAGAAATCGGGCGTTACGAGCAGTACTTC
TRBJ1-2 . TRBV28 . CASRRLARANYGYTF TGTGCCAGCAGACGACTCGCCCGAGCTAACTATGGCTACACCTTC
TRBJ1-1 . TRBV29-1 . CSVEERAGAFF TGCAGCGTTGAAGAACGAGCGGGAGCTTTCTTT
TRBJ1-1 . TRBV5-4 . CASSLWTVAEAFF TGTGCCAGCAGCCTATGGACAGTGGCTGAAGCTTTCTTT